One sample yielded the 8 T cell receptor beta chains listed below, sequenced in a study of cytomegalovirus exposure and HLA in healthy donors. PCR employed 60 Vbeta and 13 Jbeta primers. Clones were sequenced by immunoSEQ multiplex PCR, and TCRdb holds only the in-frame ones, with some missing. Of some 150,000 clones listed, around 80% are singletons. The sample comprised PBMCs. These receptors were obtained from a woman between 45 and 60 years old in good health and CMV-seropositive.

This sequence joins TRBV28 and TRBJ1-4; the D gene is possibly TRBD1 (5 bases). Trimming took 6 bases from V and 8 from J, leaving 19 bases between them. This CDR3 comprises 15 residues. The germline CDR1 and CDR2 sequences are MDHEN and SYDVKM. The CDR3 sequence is CASSLVPPGGEKLFF. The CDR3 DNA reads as TGTGCCAGCAGCCTTGTACCCCCGGGGGGGGAAAAACTGTTTTTT.

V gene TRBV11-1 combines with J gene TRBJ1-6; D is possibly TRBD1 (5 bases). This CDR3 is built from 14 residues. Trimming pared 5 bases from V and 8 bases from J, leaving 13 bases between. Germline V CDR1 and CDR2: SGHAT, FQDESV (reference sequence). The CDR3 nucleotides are TGTGCCAGCAGCATTCCTCCCAGGGATTCACCCCTCCACTTT. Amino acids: CASSIPPRDSPLHF.

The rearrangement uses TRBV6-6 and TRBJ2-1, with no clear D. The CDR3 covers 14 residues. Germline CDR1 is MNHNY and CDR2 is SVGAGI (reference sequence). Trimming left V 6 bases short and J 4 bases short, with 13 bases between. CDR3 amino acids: CASSSRGSYNEQFF. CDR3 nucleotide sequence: TGTGCCAGCAGCTCCCGAGGTTCGTACAATGAGCAGTTCTTC.

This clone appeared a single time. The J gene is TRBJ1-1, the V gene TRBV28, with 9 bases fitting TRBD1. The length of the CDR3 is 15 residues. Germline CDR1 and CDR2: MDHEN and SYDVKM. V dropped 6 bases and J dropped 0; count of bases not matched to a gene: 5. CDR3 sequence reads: CASSWGQGMNTEAFF. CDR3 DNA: TGTGCCAGCAGCTGGGGACAGGGAATGAACACTGAAGCTTTCTTT.

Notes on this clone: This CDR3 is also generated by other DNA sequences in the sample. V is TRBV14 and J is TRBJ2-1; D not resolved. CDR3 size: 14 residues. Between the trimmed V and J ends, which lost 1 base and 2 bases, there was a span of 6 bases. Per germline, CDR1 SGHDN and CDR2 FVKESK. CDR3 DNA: TGTGCCAGCAGCCAAGTAACAGCCTACAATGAGCAGTTCTTC. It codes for CASSQVTAYNEQFF. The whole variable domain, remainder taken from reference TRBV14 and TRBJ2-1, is EAGVTQFPSHSVIEKGQTVTLRCDPISGHDNLYWYRRVMGKEIKFLLHFVKESKQDESGMPNNRFLAERTGGTYSTLKVQPAELEDSGVYFCASSQVTAYNEQFFGPGTRLTVL.

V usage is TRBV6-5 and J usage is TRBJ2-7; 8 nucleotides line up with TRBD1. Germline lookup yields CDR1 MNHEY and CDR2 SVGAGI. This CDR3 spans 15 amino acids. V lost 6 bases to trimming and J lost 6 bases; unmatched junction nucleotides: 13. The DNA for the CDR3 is TGTGCCAGCAGCTTTTATCAGGGGGCGCGGGGCGAGCAGTACTTC. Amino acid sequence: CASSFYQGARGEQYF.

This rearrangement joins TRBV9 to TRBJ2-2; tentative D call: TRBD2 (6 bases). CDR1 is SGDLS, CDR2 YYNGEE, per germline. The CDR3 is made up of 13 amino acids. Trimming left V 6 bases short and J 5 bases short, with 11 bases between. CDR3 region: CASTFRGTGELFF. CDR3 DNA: TGTGCCAGCACGTTCCGGGGGACCGGGGAGCTGTTTTTT.

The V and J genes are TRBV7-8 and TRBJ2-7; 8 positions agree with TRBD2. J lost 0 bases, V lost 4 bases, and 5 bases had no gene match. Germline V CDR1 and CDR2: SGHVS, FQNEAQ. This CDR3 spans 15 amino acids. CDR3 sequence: CASSSGRVFSYEQYF. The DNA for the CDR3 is TGTGCCAGCAGCTCCGGGAGGGTATTCTCCTACGAGCAGTACTTC.